This T cell receptor (beta chain) was sequenced for a study of post-analysis software for immune sequencing data. Study-level background: Several disease courses (relapsing-remitting, secondary progressive and progressive-relapsing) of multiple sclerosis were included.

CDR1 SNHLY and CDR2 FYNNEI come from the germline V gene. The CDR3 runs to 15 residues. The trim removed 6 bases at V and 6 bases at J, leaving 4 bases unmatched. To note about this clonotype: No antigen is known for it.

Built from TCR beta cDNA, the libraries had unique molecular identifiers in them. Yield was approximately 500,000 cDNA molecules from approximately 0.95 to 9.8 million T cells. Via MiXCR, TCRdb re-called the PCR reads, giving one row per CDR3 protein. The sample shows approximately 460,000 distinct CDR3 sequences, roughly 46% of them seen only once. Study results and limitations: Several TRBV segments (TRBV5-6, TRBV5-1 and TRBV20-1 among them) occurred more frequently in patients than in controls. People with multiple sclerosis had a significantly lower normalized Chao1 diversity than controls did.

The sample was blood. The gene calls are TRBV2 and TRBJ2-1; 14 nucleotides match TRBD2. The receptor was isolated from a girl aged 5 to 17 with multiple sclerosis. The CDR3 loop reads CASRGLAGAANEQFF. The CDR3 nucleotides read TGTGCCAGCAGGGGACTAGCGGGAGCAGCCAATGAGCAGTTCTTC.